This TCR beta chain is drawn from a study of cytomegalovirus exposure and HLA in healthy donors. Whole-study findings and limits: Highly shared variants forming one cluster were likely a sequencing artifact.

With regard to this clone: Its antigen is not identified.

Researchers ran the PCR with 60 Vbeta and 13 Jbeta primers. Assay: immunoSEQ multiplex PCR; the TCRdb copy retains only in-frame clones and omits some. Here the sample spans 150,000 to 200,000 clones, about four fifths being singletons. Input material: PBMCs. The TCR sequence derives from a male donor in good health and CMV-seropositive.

The CDR3 region is CASSLGGGYNEQFF. The CDR3 region has the DNA TGCGCCAGCAGCTTGGGGGGGGGCTACAATGAGCAGTTCTTC. The chain carries TRBV5-1 and TRBJ2-1; 7 bases agree with TRBD2. V was clipped by 0 bases and J by 3 bases; unmatched bases: 0. The germline V gene encodes CDR1 SGHRS and CDR2 YFSETQ. The CDR3 is 14 amino acids.